The 22 T cell receptor beta chains in this list originate from one sample, sequenced in a study of T cell responses to AZD1222 COVID-19 vaccine. The method was immunoSEQ multiplex PCR; TCRdb's version includes in-frame clones alone and lacks a portion of them. There are roughly 160,000 clones in the sample; just over 90% occur only once, and around 4.6% lies in the top ten. The specimen comprised peripheral blood, sampled on day 0 of MenACWY control vaccination. The receptors come from an adult in good health.

This chain uses TRBV28 with TRBJ1-4; 7 bases align to TRBD1. Looked up from germline, CDR1 is MDHEN and CDR2 is SYDVKM. The CDR3 is 15 amino acids. V lost 0 bases to trimming and J lost 8 bases; unmatched junction nucleotides: 6. The CDR3 here is CASSLWGQREEKLFF. Written as DNA, the CDR3 is TGTGCCAGCAGTTTATGGGGACAGAGGGAGGAAAAACTGTTTTTT.

V and J are TRBV19 and TRBJ2-5; 13 positions agree with TRBD2. Trimming removed 5 bases from V and 4 bases from J; junction bases left unmatched: 7. Germline loops: CDR1 LNHDA, CDR2 SQIVND (reference sequence). This CDR3 is built from 16 residues. The CDR3 loop is CASSGTSGTPGETQYF. The CDR3 DNA is TGTGCCAGTAGTGGGACTAGCGGGACGCCCGGAGAGACCCAGTACTTC.

The chain combines TRBV5-8 with TRBJ1-3; D gene uncertain. Germline V CDR1 and CDR2: SGHTS, YDEGEE. The CDR3 spans 16 residues. The V end lost 4 bases, the J end lost 0 bases, and 14 bases lay between the germline ends. CDR3 sequence reads: CASSPVGLRSGNTIYF. The CDR3 DNA reads TGTGCCAGCAGCCCGGTAGGACTCCGCTCTGGAAACACCATATATTTT.

V usage is TRBV7-8 and J usage is TRBJ1-1, with no clear D. Trimming removed 3 bases at V and 1 base at J, with 3 bases between. Germline CDR1 reads SGHVS; CDR2 reads FQNEAQ. The CDR3 has 12 amino acids. The CDR3 reads CASSFGNTEAFF. In DNA form, the CDR3 reads TGTGCCAGCAGCTTCGGGAACACTGAAGCTTTCTTT. Full variable domain (missing parts from reference TRBV7-8 and TRBJ1-1): GAGVSQSPRYKVAKRGQDVALRCDPISGHVSLFWYQQALGQGPEFLTYFQNEAQLDKSGLPSDRFFAERPEGSVSTLKIQRTQQEDSAVYLCASSFGNTEAFFGQGTRLTVV.

This rearrangement joins TRBV12-2 to TRBJ2-7; the DNA was not compared with TRBD2, the D call given in the table. TRBV12-2 is tagged as a pseudogene. The CDR3 covers 14 residues. Here the CDR3 reads CASRLLAAEDEQYF. The CDR3 DNA reads TGTGCAAGTCGCTTACTCGCGGCCGAGGACGAGCAGTACTTC.

The chain links TRBV2 to TRBJ1-5; D is perhaps TRBD1 (5 bases). CDR1 is SNHLY and CDR2 is FYNNEI in the germline V gene. The CDR3 covers 12 residues. V was cut by 6 bases and J by 3 bases, with 6 bases left in between. CDR3 nucleotides: TGTGCCAGCAGGACAGCCAATCAGCCCCAGCATTTT. It specifies CASRTANQPQHF. The full variable domain, in which reference TRBV2 and TRBJ1-5 provide the parts outside the CDR3, is EPEVTQTPSHQVTQMGQEVILRCVPISNHLYFYWYRQILGQKVEFLVSFYNNEISEKSEIFDDQFSVERPDGSNFTLKIRSTKLEDSAMYFCASRTANQPQHFGDGTRLSIL.

The chain combines TRBV4-2 with TRBJ2-3, with D possibly being TRBD2 (6 bases). V was shortened by 4 bases and J by 0 bases, with 8 bases between the two germline ends. This CDR3 has 14 amino acids. Germline CDR1 reads LGHNA; CDR2 reads YNFKEQ. CDR3 protein: CASSPGGSTDTQYF. The CDR3 nucleotides read TGTGCCAGCAGCCCCGGGGGTAGCACAGATACGCAGTATTTT.

The chain links TRBV11-2 to TRBJ1-1; D unclear. The length of the CDR3 is 14 residues. The germline CDR1 and CDR2 sequences are SGHAT and FQNNGV. V gave up 8 bases and J gave up 1 base, with 14 bases separating them. The CDR3 sequence is CASGLLPWNTEAFF. The CDR3 bases are TGTGCCAGCGGACTATTACCCTGGAACACTGAAGCTTTCTTT.

This chain uses TRBV5-4 with TRBJ2-2; D remains unclear. This CDR3 contains 15 residues. The germline V and J ends were trimmed by 0 bases and 1 base, with 7 bases remaining between them. Looked up from germline, CDR1 is SGHNT and CDR2 is YYREEE (reference sequence). CDR3 coding DNA: TGTGCCAGCAGCTTGGACCCCCAGAACACCGGGGAGCTGTTTTTT. It specifies CASSLDPQNTGELFF.

The chain uses TRBV25-1 and TRBJ1-6; no reliable D call. The V end was cut by 3 bases, the J end by 7 bases, with 10 bases between. The CDR3 runs 14 residues. Germline V gives CDR1 MGHDK, CDR2 SYGVNS. CDR3 sequence: CASSDVRINSPLHF. CDR3 sequence (DNA): TGTGCCAGCAGTGACGTAAGGATAAATTCACCCCTCCACTTT.

V is TRBV4-3 and J is TRBJ1-5, with D possibly being TRBD1 (5 bases). CDR1 LGHNA and CDR2 YSLEER come from the germline V gene. The CDR3 sequence is 18 residues long. V lost 0 bases, J lost 1 base, and 16 bases lay in between. CDR3 bases: TGCGCCAGCAGCCAAGATCTGTCGGTGGGGGGAAGCAATCAGCCCCAGCATTTT. This encodes CASSQDLSVGGSNQPQHF.

The chain recombines TRBV24-1 with TRBJ2-2; 8 bases agree with TRBD2. V shed 7 bases, J shed 6 bases, and the junction held 12 bases outside the gene matches. Germline V lookup: CDR1 KGHDR, CDR2 SFDVKD. CDR3 length: 16 residues. The CDR3 loop reads CATSDRSGGRPGELFF. DNA of the CDR3: TGTGCCACCAGCGATAGGTCGGGAGGGCGACCCGGGGAGCTGTTTTTT.

This chain connects TRBV28 to TRBJ2-2; tentatively, D is TRBD1 or TRBD2 (5 bases each). CDR3 length: 14 residues. The ends were cut back, 3 bases at V and 4 bases at J, with 9 bases in the middle. Germline CDR1 and CDR2: MDHEN and SYDVKM. The CDR3 DNA is TGTGCCAGCAGTTTCGGTGGGGGCACCGGGGAGCTGTTTTTT. This encodes CASSFGGGTGELFF.

Turning to this clone: The same CDR3 can be traced to other DNA sequences in this sample. CDR3 DNA: TGTGCCAGCAGCCAAGATCTTGTTCAGCCCCAGCATTTT. Amino acid sequence: CASSQDLVQPQHF. The rearrangement links TRBV3-1 (or the pseudogene TRBV3-2) to TRBJ1-5; D gene ambiguous. The CDR3 totals 13 residues. Germline V CDR1 and CDR2: LGHDT, YNNKEL (reference sequence). V was clipped by 0 bases and J by 6 bases, with 6 bases between them.

This chain uses TRBV19 with TRBJ1-2, with D unclear. The CDR3 spans 12 residues. Trimming left V 7 bases short and J 4 bases short, with 10 bases between. Germline CDR1 LNHDA, CDR2 SQIVND (reference sequence). The DNA of the CDR3 is TGTGCCAGTACCCAGTCGGGCTATGGCTACACCTTC. It yields the protein CASTQSGYGYTF.

The chain links TRBV7-8 to TRBJ1-5, with D perhaps matching TRBD1 (6 bases). Trimming removed 0 bases at V and 7 bases at J, with 13 bases between. The CDR3 length is 15 residues. Germline assignment: CDR1 SGHVS and CDR2 FQNEAQ. The CDR3: CASSLAMGGGQPQHF. CDR3 DNA: TGTGCCAGCAGCTTAGCTATGGGGGGCGGGCAGCCCCAGCATTTT.

This clone was seen only once. The chain employs TRBV10-2 and TRBJ1-5, with a weak D call TRBD1 (6 bases). V lost 5 bases and J lost 7, with 12 bases in between. The CDR3 has 13 residues. Germline CDR1 and CDR2: WSHSY and SAAADI. The CDR3 bases are TGCGCCAGCAGTTCAGGGGTTTGGCAGCCCCAGCATTTT. It yields the protein CASSSGVWQPQHF.

The chain joins TRBV29-1 to TRBJ2-3; 10 positions agree with TRBD2. The germline V gene has CDR1 SQVTM and CDR2 ANQGSEA. The CDR3 runs 15 residues. V lost 5 bases, J lost 0 bases, and 5 bases stayed unmatched. In DNA, the CDR3 is TGCAGCGTTTTAACTAGCGGGGCTAGCACAGATACGCAGTATTTT. This translates into CSVLTSGASTDTQYF.

The rearrangement joins TRBV7-2 to TRBJ1-1, with D uncertain. The CDR3 totals 13 residues. The V gene's germline CDR1 is SGHTA and CDR2 FQGNSA. The V and J ends lost 3 bases and 1 base respectively, with 6 bases between them. The CDR3 sequence is CASSFSGNTEAFF. In nucleotides, the CDR3 is TGTGCCAGCAGCTTCTCCGGGAACACTGAAGCTTTCTTT.

This chain joins TRBV29-1 and TRBJ2-2, with D possibly being TRBD2 (6 bases). Germline CDR1 reads SQVTM; CDR2 reads ANQGSEA. V shed 7 bases and J shed 2 bases, with 8 bases lying between them. This CDR3 contains 12 residues. The CDR3 region has the DNA TGCAGCGGGGGGGAAAACACCGGGGAGCTGTTTTTT. Translated, it gives CSGGENTGELFF.

CDR3 coding DNA: TGTGCCAGCAGCCAAGATCGACTAGCGTACGTCCCCCTGGAGCAGTACTTC. Its translation is CASSQDRLAYVPLEQYF. The rearrangement joins TRBV3-1 (or the pseudogene TRBV3-2) to TRBJ2-7, with 8 bases matching TRBD2. V gave up 0 bases and J gave up 7 bases; unmatched junction bases: 14. CDR3 length: 17 residues. Germline V gene lookup returns CDR1 LGHDT and CDR2 YNNKEL (reference sequence).

The gene calls are TRBV6-2 or TRBV6-3 and TRBJ1-1, with 7 bases matching TRBD1. Trimming at V came to 2 bases and at J to 4 bases, leaving 16 bases not matched to a gene. Germline V CDR1 and CDR2: MNHEY, SVGEGT. The CDR3 consists of 18 residues. The CDR3 here is CASSYPTGDGGLSTEAFF. The CDR3 bases are TGTGCCAGCAGTTACCCCACAGGGGATGGGGGGCTGAGCACTGAAGCTTTCTTT.